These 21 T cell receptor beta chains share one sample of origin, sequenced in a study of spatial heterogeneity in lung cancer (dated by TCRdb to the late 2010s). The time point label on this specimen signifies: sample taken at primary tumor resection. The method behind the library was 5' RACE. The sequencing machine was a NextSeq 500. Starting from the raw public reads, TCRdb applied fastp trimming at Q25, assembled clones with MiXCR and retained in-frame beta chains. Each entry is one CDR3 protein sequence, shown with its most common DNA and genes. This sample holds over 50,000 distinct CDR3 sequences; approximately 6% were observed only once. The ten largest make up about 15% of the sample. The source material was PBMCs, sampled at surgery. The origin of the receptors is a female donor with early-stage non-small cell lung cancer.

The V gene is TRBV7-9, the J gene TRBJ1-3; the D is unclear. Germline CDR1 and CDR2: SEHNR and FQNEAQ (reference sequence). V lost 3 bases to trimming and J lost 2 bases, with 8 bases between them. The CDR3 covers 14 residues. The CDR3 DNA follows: TGTGCCAGCAGCTTGGCGGGGACTGGAAACACCATATATTTT. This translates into CASSLAGTGNTIYF.

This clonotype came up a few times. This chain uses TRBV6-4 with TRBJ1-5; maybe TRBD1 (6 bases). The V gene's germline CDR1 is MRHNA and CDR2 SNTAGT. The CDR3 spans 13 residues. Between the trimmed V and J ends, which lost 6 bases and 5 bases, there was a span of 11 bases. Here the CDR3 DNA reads TGTGCCAGCAGCCTAGAGGGGGATCAGCCCCAGCATTTT. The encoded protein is CASSLEGDQPQHF.

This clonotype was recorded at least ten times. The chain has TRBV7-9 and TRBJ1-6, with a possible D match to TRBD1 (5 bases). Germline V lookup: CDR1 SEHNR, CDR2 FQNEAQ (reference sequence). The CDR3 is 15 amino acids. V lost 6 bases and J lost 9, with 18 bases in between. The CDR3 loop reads CASRPDDSVASPLHF. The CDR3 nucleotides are TGTGCCAGCAGACCGGACGACAGTGTAGCTTCACCCCTCCACTTT.

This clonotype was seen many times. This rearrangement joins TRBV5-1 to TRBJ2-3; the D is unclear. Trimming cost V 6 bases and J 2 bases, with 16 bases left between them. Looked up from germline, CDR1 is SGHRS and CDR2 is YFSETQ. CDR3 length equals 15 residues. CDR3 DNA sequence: TGCGCCAGCACCCGGGCAGGCTTGGACACAGATACGCAGTATTTT. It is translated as CASTRAGLDTDTQYF.

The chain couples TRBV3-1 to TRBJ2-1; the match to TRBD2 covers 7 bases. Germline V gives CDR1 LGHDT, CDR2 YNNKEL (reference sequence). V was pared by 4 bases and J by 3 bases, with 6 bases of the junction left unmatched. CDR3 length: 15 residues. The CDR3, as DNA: TGTGCCAGCAGCCCCCTGGGCGGGGGCTACAATGAGCAGTTCTTC. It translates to CASSPLGGGYNEQFF.

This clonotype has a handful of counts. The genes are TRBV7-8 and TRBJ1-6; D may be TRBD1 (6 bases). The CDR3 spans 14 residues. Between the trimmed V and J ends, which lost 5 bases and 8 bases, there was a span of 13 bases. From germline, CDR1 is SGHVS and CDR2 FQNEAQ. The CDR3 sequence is CASSLTGLDSPLHF. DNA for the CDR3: TGTGCCAGCAGCCTGACAGGTCTGGATTCACCCCTCCACTTT.

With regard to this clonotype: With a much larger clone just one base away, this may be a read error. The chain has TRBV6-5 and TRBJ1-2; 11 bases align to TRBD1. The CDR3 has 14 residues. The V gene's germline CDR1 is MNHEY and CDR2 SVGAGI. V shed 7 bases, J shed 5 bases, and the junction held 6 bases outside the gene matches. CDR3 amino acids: CASNRTGGSYGYTF. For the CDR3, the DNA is TGTGCCAGCAACCGGACAGGGGGCAGTTATGGCTACACCTTC.

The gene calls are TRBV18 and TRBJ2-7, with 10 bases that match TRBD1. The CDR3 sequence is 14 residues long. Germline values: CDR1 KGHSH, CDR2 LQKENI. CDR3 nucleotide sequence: TGTGCCGGCTCACCGGGGACAGGGGTATACGAGCAGTACGTC. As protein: CAGSPGTGVYEQYV.

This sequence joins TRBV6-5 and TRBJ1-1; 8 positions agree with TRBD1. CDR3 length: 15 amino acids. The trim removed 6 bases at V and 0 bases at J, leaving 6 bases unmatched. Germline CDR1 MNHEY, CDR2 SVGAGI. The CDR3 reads CASRPQGGVNTEAFF. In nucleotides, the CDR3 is TGTGCCAGCAGACCACAGGGGGGGGTGAACACTGAAGCTTTCTTT.

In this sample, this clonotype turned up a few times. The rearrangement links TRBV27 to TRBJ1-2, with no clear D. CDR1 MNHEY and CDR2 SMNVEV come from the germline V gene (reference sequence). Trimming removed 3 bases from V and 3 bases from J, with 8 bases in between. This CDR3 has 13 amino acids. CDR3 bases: TGTGCCAGCAGTTTCAAGTTGTACTATGGCTACACCTTC. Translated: CASSFKLYYGYTF.

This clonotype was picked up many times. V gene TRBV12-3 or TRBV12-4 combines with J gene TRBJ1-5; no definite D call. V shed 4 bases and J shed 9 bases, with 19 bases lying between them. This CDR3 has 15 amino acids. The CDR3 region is CASSWERALVGPQHF. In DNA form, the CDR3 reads TGTGCCAGCAGTTGGGAGCGGGCCCTAGTGGGGCCCCAGCATTTT.

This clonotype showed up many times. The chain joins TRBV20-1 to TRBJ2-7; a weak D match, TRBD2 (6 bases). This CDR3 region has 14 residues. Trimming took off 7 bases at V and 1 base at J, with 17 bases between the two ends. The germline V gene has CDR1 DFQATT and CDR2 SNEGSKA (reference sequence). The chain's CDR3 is CSVVETSFSYEQYF. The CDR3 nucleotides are TGCAGTGTCGTAGAGACTAGTTTTTCCTACGAGCAGTACTTC.

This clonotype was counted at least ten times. The CDR3 loop is CSVASVGQPQHF. CDR3 DNA: TGCAGCGTTGCAAGTGTAGGACAGCCCCAGCATTTT. The chain uses TRBV29-1 and TRBJ1-5; D is ambiguous. V lost 4 bases to trimming and J lost 7 bases, with 11 bases between them. The V gene's germline CDR1 is SQVTM and CDR2 ANQGSEA. This CDR3 region has 12 residues.

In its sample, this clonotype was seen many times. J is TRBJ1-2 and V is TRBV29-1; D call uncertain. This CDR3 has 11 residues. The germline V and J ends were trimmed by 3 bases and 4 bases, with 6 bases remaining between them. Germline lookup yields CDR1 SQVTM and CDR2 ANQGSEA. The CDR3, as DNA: TGCAGCGTTGAGGAGGGCTATGGCTACACCTTC. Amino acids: CSVEEGYGYTF.

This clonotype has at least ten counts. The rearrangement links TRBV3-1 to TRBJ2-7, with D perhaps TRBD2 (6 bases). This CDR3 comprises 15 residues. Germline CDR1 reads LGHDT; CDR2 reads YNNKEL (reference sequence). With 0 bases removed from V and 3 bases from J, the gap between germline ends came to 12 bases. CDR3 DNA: TGTGCCAGCAGCCAAGATCCACTAGCTTTCTACGAGCAGTACTTC. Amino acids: CASSQDPLAFYEQYF.

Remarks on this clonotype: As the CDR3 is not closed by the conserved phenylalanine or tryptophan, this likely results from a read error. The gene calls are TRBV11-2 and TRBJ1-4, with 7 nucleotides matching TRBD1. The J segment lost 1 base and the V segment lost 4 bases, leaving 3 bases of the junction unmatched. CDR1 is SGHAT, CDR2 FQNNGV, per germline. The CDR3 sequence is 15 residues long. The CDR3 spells CASSSTGVTNEKLFS. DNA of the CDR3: TGTGCCAGCAGCTCCACAGGGGTAACTAATGAAAAACTGTTTTCT.

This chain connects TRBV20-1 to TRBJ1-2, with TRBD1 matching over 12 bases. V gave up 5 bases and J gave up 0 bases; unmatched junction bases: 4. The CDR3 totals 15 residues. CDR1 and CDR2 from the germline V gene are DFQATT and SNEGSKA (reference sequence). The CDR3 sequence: CSAAGTGGSNYGYTF. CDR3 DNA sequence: TGCAGTGCTGCCGGGACAGGGGGCTCTAACTATGGCTACACCTTC.

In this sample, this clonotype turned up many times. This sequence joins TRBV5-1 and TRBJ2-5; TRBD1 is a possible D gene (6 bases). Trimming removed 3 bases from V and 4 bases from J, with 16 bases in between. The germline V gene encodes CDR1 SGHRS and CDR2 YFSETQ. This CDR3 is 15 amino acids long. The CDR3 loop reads CASSSGRQGGETQYF. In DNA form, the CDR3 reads TGCGCCAGCAGCTCGGGGCGGCAAGGGGGAGAGACCCAGTACTTC.

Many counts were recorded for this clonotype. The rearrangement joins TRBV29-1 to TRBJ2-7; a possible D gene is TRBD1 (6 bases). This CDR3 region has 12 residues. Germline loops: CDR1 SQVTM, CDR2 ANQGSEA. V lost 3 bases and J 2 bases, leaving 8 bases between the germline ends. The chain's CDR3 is CSVDTGTYEQYF. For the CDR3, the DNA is TGCAGCGTTGATACAGGGACCTACGAGCAGTACTTC.

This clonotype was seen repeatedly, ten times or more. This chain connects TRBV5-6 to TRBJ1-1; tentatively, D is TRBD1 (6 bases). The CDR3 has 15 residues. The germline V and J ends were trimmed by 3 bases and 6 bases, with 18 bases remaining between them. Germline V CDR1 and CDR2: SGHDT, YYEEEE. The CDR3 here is CASSWSNRVSAEAFF. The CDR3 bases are TGTGCCAGCAGCTGGAGTAACAGGGTCTCGGCTGAAGCTTTCTTT.

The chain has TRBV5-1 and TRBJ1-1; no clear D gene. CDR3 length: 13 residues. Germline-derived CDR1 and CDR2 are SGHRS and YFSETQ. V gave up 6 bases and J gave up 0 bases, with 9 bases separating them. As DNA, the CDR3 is TGCGCCAGCAAGCCCCTGCTGAACACTGAAGCTTTCTTT. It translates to CASKPLLNTEAFF. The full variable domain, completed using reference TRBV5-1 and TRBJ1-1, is KAGVTQTPRYLIKTRGQQVTLSCSPISGHRSVSWYQQTPGQGLQFLFEYFSETQRNKGNFPGRFSGRQFSNSRSEMNVSTLELGDSALYLCASKPLLNTEAFFGQGTRLTVV.